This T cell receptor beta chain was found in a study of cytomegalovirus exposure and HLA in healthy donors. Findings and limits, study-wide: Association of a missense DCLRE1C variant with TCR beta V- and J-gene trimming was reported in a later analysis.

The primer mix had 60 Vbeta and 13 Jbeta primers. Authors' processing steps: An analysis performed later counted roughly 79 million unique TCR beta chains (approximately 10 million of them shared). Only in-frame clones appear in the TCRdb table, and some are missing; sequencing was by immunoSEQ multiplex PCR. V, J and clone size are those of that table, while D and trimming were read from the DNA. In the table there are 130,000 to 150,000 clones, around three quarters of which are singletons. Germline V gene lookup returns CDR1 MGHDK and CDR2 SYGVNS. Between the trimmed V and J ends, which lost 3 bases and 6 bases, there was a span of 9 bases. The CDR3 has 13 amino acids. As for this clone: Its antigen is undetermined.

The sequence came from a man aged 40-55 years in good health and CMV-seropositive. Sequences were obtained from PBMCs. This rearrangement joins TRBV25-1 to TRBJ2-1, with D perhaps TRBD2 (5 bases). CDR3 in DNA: TGTGCCAGCAGTGATCCCCTAGCCAATGAGCAGTTCTTC. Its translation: CASSDPLANEQFF.